This T cell receptor beta chain was identified in a study of T cell responses to AZD1222 COVID-19 vaccine. Points from the study as a whole: Dominant at 160-218 and 743-854, vaccine-associated CD4 TCRs also spanned spike. Among those given AZD1222, only five to seven were seropositive at baseline. There were repertoire samples only from the period after the peak T cell response. Once two AZD1222 doses were given, Spike-specific TCR breadth and depth went up.

From germline, CDR1 is SGHTA and CDR2 FQGTGA. V was pared by 3 bases and J by 4 bases, with 12 bases between. CDR3 length: 14 amino acids. TCRdb's copy holds only in-frame clones and misses some; the assay was immunoSEQ multiplex PCR. Among approximately 73,000 clones listed, roughly 82% were seen once. About this clone itself: Antigen unknown.

The sequence came from an adult in good health. J is TRBJ1-1 and V is TRBV7-3; D gene ambiguous. This material consisted of peripheral blood, taken on day 0 of AZD1222 vaccination. CDR3 residues: CASSFSPAGTEAFF. DNA for the CDR3: TGTGCCAGCAGCTTTTCCCCGGCGGGCACTGAAGCTTTCTTT.